This T cell receptor beta chain was retrieved from a study of blood T cell repertoires in COVID-19. Profiled with immunoSEQ multiplex PCR; TCRdb holds only in-frame clones, not every one. The table shows hundreds of thousands of clones, with roughly nine tenths occurring only once. The CDR3 sequence is 15 residues long. The V and J ends lost 5 bases and 4 bases respectively, with 17 bases between them. Germline lookup yields CDR1 LNHDA and CDR2 SQIVND (reference sequence). The V call is TRBV19, the J call TRBJ1-1; unclear D gene. The specimen sequenced was peripheral blood. This clonotype was obtained from a man aged 40-55 years with acute or convalescent COVID-19. This chain's CDR3 is CASSAFSAEGTEAFF. Here the CDR3 DNA reads TGTGCCAGTAGTGCCTTCAGTGCCGAGGGCACTGAAGCTTTCTTT.